This TCR beta chain was identified during a study of OX40 agonist ivuxolimab in advanced cancers. The V and J ends lost 1 base and 6 bases respectively, with 10 bases between them. The CDR3 sequence is 15 residues long. Germline V CDR1 and CDR2: MGHRA, YSYEKL. Sequencing used immunoSEQ multiplex PCR; TCRdb keeps in-frame clones, though not all of them. The table includes about 33,000 clones, about 88% detected once. The rearrangement uses TRBV4-1 and TRBJ1-6; D is ambiguous. The clonotype was recovered from an adult with an advanced solid tumor such as melanoma, head and neck, liver or kidney cancer. Source: CD4+ or CD8+ T cells sorted from blood, taken in a trial of the OX40 agonist ivuxolimab. CDR3 sequence (DNA): TGCGCCAGCAGCCAAGGGGAGGATCGTAATTCACCCCTCCACTTT. Protein: CASSQGEDRNSPLHF.